This T cell receptor (beta chain) was profiled in a study of blood T cell repertoires in COVID-19. Study information: COVID-19 samples from acute and convalescent phases originated in the United States, Italy and Spain. PBMCs, B-cell-depleted T cells, or T cells provided the cDNA or gDNA that made up the material.

The V and J ends lost 4 bases and 4 bases, in that order; junction bases with no gene match: 8. Looked up from germline, CDR1 is LGHDT and CDR2 is YNNKEL (reference sequence). The CDR3 runs to 15 residues. Some clones are missing from TCRdb's copy, which holds only in-frame ones; the method was immunoSEQ multiplex PCR. The table has about 40,000 clones, around four fifths seen once. The sequencing input was peripheral blood. This clonotype originated in a human donor in a cohort sampled during active or convalescent COVID-19. The donor label of this sample is uncertain. The rearrangement uses TRBV3-1 (or the pseudogene TRBV3-2) and TRBJ1-1; 8 nucleotides line up with TRBD1. The CDR3 coding sequence is TGTGCCAGCAGCCCAATAACAGGGGGGGGCACTGAAGCTTTCTTT. Encoded protein: CASSPITGGGTEAFF.